One sample yielded the 19 T cell receptor beta chains listed below, sequenced in a study of human T cells and chemical hapten exposure (dated by TCRdb to the early 2020s). The time point tag for this specimen amounts to: pre-sensitization, week 0. Per the publication, the treatment or condition label means: therapeutic diphenylcyclopropenone sensitization with weekly scalp DPC. Library preparation employed RACE. The listed sequencing device is NextSeq 500. TCRdb handled the public reads itself, with Q25 trimming in fastp and clone calling in MiXCR, and kept productive beta chains. Each CDR3 protein gets just one entry, which takes the most common genes and DNA from the rows behind it. The sample data list about 180,000 distinct CDR3 sequences, and around 30% of these were observed just once. Roughly 3% of the sample goes to the ten largest clones. The sequencing used whole blood, collected in connection with sensitization to the hapten diphenylcyclopropenone (DPC). These receptors were taken from a woman aged 25-40 years with alopecia areata. Some clones in this sample may be carry-over from other donors' samples.

The chain's CDR3 is CASSSSWSLRREKLFF. The CDR3 nucleotides read TGTGCCAGCAGTTCCTCTTGGAGCCTCCGACGCGAAAAACTGTTTTTT. The chain couples TRBV6-5 to TRBJ1-4; the D is unclear. Trimming took 4 bases from V and 8 from J, leaving 20 bases between them. Germline values: CDR1 MNHEY, CDR2 SVGAGI. This CDR3 contains 16 residues.

V and J are TRBV28 and TRBJ2-2; D is undetermined. Germline CDR1 reads MDHEN; CDR2 reads SYDVKM. This CDR3 region has 16 residues. The V end lost 6 bases, the J end lost 4 bases, and 18 bases lay between the germline ends. The CDR3 DNA follows: TGTGCCAGCAGCGATCTCCCTCCCGAGAGCACCGGGGAGCTGTTTTTT. This sequence encodes CASSDLPPESTGELFF. Filled out from reference TRBV28 and TRBJ2-2, the complete variable domain reads DVKVTQSSRYLVKRTGEKVFLECVQDMDHENMFWYRQDPGLGLRLIYFSYDVKMKEKGDIPEGYSVSREKKERFSLILESASTNQTSMYLCASSDLPPESTGELFFGEGSRLTVL.

The chain is built from TRBV28 and TRBJ1-2; possible D gene TRBD1, 6 bases. The germline gives CDR1 MDHEN, CDR2 SYDVKM. The CDR3 consists of 16 residues. V was clipped by 3 bases and J by 4 bases, with 18 bases between them. The CDR3, as DNA: TGTGCCAGCAGTTTGGTGGGGGGACAAAAATTCTATGGCTACACCTTC. It encodes CASSLVGGQKFYGYTF.

The rearrangement uses TRBV28 and TRBJ2-2, with D uncertain. CDR3 length equals 15 residues. With 4 bases removed from V and 0 bases from J, the gap between germline ends came to 9 bases. The germline gives CDR1 MDHEN, CDR2 SYDVKM. In nucleotides, the CDR3 is TGTGCCAGCAGTTCAACACAGCCGAACACCGGGGAGCTGTTTTTT. This sequence encodes CASSSTQPNTGELFF.

V is TRBV10-3 and J is TRBJ2-3, with 10 bases that match TRBD2. The V and J ends lost 1 base and 5 bases, in that order; junction bases with no gene match: 3. CDR3 size: 15 residues. CDR1 ENHRY and CDR2 SYGVKD come from the germline V gene. CDR3 sequence (DNA): TGTGCCATCAGTGAGTTCGCTAGCGGGGGAGATACGCAGTATTTT. It is translated as CAISEFASGGDTQYF.

This clonotype appeared a few times. This chain uses TRBV4-1 with TRBJ2-5, with 7 bases aligning to TRBD1. Per the germline V gene, CDR1 is MGHRA and CDR2 is YSYEKL. The V and J ends lost 4 bases and 5 bases, in that order; junction bases with no gene match: 4. This CDR3 is built from 13 residues. CDR3 nucleotide sequence: TGCGCCAGCAGCCGGGGGACAGAGGAGACCCAGTACTTC. Its translation is CASSRGTEETQYF.

The chain combines TRBV5-1 with TRBJ2-7; 11 bases are a match to TRBD2. With V trimmed by 1 base and J by 0 bases, 9 bases remained unmatched. This CDR3 region has 18 residues. Germline lookup yields CDR1 SGHRS and CDR2 YFSETQ. CDR3 DNA sequence: TGCGCCAGCAGCTTGTGGGCGGCTAGCGGGGGGAGCTCCTACGAGCAGTACTTC. Its translation: CASSLWAASGGSSYEQYF.

J is TRBJ2-7 and V is TRBV5-1, with D possibly TRBD2 on 6 matching bases. The CDR3 is made up of 16 amino acids. Germline V gene lookup returns CDR1 SGHRS and CDR2 YFSETQ. V gave up 4 bases and J gave up 2 bases, with 19 bases separating them. CDR3 in DNA: TGCGCCAGCAGCCAAACCCTTAGCGGATCTACCTACGAGCAGTACTTC. Residues: CASSQTLSGSTYEQYF.

The chain links TRBV20-1 to TRBJ2-1; no definite D call. V lost 3 bases, J lost 13 bases, and 13 bases lay in between. The CDR3 length is 11 residues. CDR1 is DFQATT and CDR2 is SNEGSKA in the germline V gene (reference sequence). CDR3 protein: CSAREPGLQFF. The CDR3 nucleotides read TGCAGTGCTAGGGAGCCGGGTCTCCAGTTCTTC.

The chain carries TRBV5-6 and TRBJ2-2; TRBD2 aligns across 15 bases. CDR3 length: 18 amino acids. Trimming took 0 bases from V and 5 from J; bases not matched to a gene: 5. Germline assignment: CDR1 SGHDT and CDR2 YYEEEE. The CDR3 DNA sequence: TGTGCCAGCAGCTTGGACGGACTAGCGGGGGGGCAGACCGGGGAGCTGTTTTTT. It yields the protein CASSLDGLAGGQTGELFF.

The chain links TRBV5-1 to TRBJ2-3; 12 bases map to TRBD2. CDR3 length equals 14 residues. The germline gives CDR1 SGHRS, CDR2 YFSETQ. V was pared by 7 bases and J by 1 base, with 1 base of the junction left unmatched. The CDR3 nucleotides read TGCGCCAGCTGGACTAGCGGGGGCACAGATACGCAGTATTTT. Translation gives CASWTSGGTDTQYF. The full variable domain, completed using reference TRBV5-1 and TRBJ2-3, is KAGVTQTPRYLIKTRGQQVTLSCSPISGHRSVSWYQQTPGQGLQFLFEYFSETQRNKGNFPGRFSGRQFSNSRSEMNVSTLELGDSALYLCASWTSGGTDTQYFGPGTRLTVL.

The chain employs TRBV27 and TRBJ1-6, with a tentative D call TRBD1 (5 bases). The CDR3 consists of 15 residues. Germline CDR1 and CDR2: MNHEY and SMNVEV (reference sequence). V was cut by 0 bases and J by 6 bases, with 9 bases left in between. The CDR3 DNA reads TGTGCCAGCAGTTTATCGGCAGGGTCTAATTCACCCCTCCACTTT. Translated, it gives CASSLSAGSNSPLHF.

The chain joins TRBV29-1 to TRBJ2-1; 10 bases agree with TRBD2. CDR1 and CDR2 (germline): SQVTM, ANQGSEA. V was clipped by 7 bases and J by 2 bases; unmatched bases: 8. The CDR3 spans 15 residues. This CDR3 is CSASGGADPYNEQFF. The CDR3 DNA reads TGCAGCGCCAGCGGGGGGGCTGACCCCTACAATGAGCAGTTCTTC.

The chain uses TRBV7-2 and TRBJ2-2; TRBD2 matches at 8 bases. The V gene end was trimmed by 1 base and the J gene end by 3 bases; junction bases not matched to a gene: 4. CDR1 is SGHTA, CDR2 FQGNSA, per germline. This CDR3 has 16 amino acids. The CDR3 DNA reads as TGTGCCAGCAGCTTAGGGCTAGCGGGTCACACCGGGGAGCTGTTTTTT. Translation: CASSLGLAGHTGELFF. Complete variable domain (other parts from reference TRBV7-2 and TRBJ2-2): GAGVSQSPSNKVTEKGKDVELRCDPISGHTALYWYRQSLGQGLEFLIYFQGNSAPDKSGLPSDRFSAERTGGSVSTLTIQRTQQEDSAVYLCASSLGLAGHTGELFFGEGSRLTVL.

This clonotype was seen a few times. J is TRBJ1-3 and V is TRBV5-1; D uncertain. The germline V gene encodes CDR1 SGHRS and CDR2 YFSETQ. The length of the CDR3 is 15 residues. V gave up 5 bases and J gave up 2 bases, with 14 bases separating them. The chain's CDR3 is CASRSTAIPGNTIYF. The CDR3 DNA reads as TGCGCCAGCAGATCTACAGCGATACCTGGAAACACCATATATTTT.

This rearrangement joins TRBV28 to TRBJ2-7; TRBD1 is a possible D gene (5 bases). The V and J ends lost 3 bases and 3 bases respectively, with 12 bases between them. Germline V CDR1 and CDR2: MDHEN, SYDVKM. The CDR3 runs 14 residues. The CDR3: CASSFVRQIYEQYF. CDR3 in DNA: TGTGCCAGCAGTTTTGTTAGACAGATCTACGAGCAGTACTTC.

This clonotype was detected a few times. CDR3 region: CASSLLVAGGPNEQYF. The CDR3 region has the DNA TGTGCCAGCAGCTTGTTAGTTGCGGGAGGGCCGAACGAGCAGTACTTC. The rearrangement uses TRBV5-4 and TRBJ2-7; TRBD2 matches 9 bases. The germline gives CDR1 SGHNT, CDR2 YYREEE (reference sequence). The CDR3 contains 16 residues. After removal of 1 base from V and 5 bases from J, the junction contained 10 bases not matched to a gene.

This clonotype was counted ten times or more. The V call is TRBV6-2 or TRBV6-3, the J call TRBJ2-1; D remains ambiguous. This CDR3 is 13 amino acids long. Trimming pared 5 bases from V and 11 bases from J, leaving 16 bases between. The germline CDR1 and CDR2 sequences are MNHEY and SVGEGT. The CDR3 is CASSNLPRGQQFF. The CDR3 DNA is TGTGCCAGCAGTAACCTCCCGCGCGGCCAGCAGTTCTTC.

The V and J genes are TRBV29-1 and TRBJ2-7; a weak D match, TRBD1 (5 bases). CDR1 is SQVTM and CDR2 is ANQGSEA in the germline V gene. The CDR3 extends over 13 amino acids. V gave up 4 bases and J gave up 1 base, with 11 bases separating them. In nucleotides, the CDR3 is TGCAGCGTTGGGACAACTAATTCCTACGAGCAGTACTTC. Translating gives CSVGTTNSYEQYF.